Below are 18 T cell receptor beta chains sequenced from a single sample in a study of cytomegalovirus exposure and HLA in healthy donors. The PCR ran on 60 Vbeta and 13 Jbeta primers. Clones were read by immunoSEQ multiplex PCR, and TCRdb kept only the in-frame ones, dropping some. This table has roughly 130,000 clones, approximately 80% appearing once. Sequences were obtained from PBMCs. These receptors all stem from a girl between 2 and 10 years old in good health and CMV-seronegative.

The CDR3 nucleotides are TGTGCCAGTACTAATTACAATGAGCAGTTCTTC. As protein: CASTNYNEQFF. The chain combines TRBV19 with TRBJ2-1; D ambiguous. This CDR3 is built from 11 residues. Trimming took off 7 bases at V and 4 bases at J, with 5 bases between the two ends. Germline CDR1 and CDR2: LNHDA and SQIVND (reference sequence).

The V call is TRBV4-3, the J call TRBJ1-4, with D perhaps matching TRBD1 (6 bases). The V gene lost 1 base and the J gene lost 3 bases, with 15 bases spanning the gap. The CDR3 runs to 17 residues. Germline V CDR1 and CDR2: LGHNA, YSLEER. Here the CDR3 reads CASSQGAGARANEKLFF. The CDR3 DNA follows: TGCGCCAGCAGCCAAGGCGCAGGGGCGCGAGCTAATGAAAAACTGTTTTTT.

Remarks on this clone: The junction does not match germline at one end; this may be a read error. This sequence joins TRBV28 and TRBJ2-1, with 7 bases lining up with TRBD2. The CDR3 is 11 amino acids. Germline V gives CDR1 MDHEN, CDR2 SYDVKM. CDR3 loop: CASSLRLAQVF. In DNA, the CDR3 is TGTGCCAGCAGTTTAAGACTAGCTCAAGTCTTC.

The J gene is TRBJ1-5, the V gene TRBV19; the match to TRBD1 covers 8 bases. The V gene end was trimmed by 5 bases and the J gene end by 7 bases; junction bases not matched to a gene: 10. The CDR3 runs to 15 residues. The germline V gene encodes CDR1 LNHDA and CDR2 SQIVND (reference sequence). CDR3 in amino acids: CASSDNRGINQPQHF. The DNA of the CDR3 is TGTGCCAGTAGTGACAACAGGGGGATTAACCAGCCCCAGCATTTT.

CDR3 loop: CAWSLTGELTEKLFF. The CDR3 coding sequence is TGTGCCTGGAGTCTGACAGGGGAACTGACTGAAAAACTGTTTTTT. The chain recombines TRBV30 with TRBJ1-4; 8 positions agree with TRBD1. Germline CDR1 is GTSNPN and CDR2 is SVGIG (reference sequence). There are 15 residues in the CDR3. V was pared by 2 bases and J by 7 bases, with 9 bases of the junction left unmatched.

The chain is built from TRBV4-2 and TRBJ1-6, with 8 positions matching TRBD1. This CDR3 contains 15 residues. Germline V CDR1 and CDR2: LGHNA, YNFKEQ. V shed 3 bases and J 9 bases; nucleotides not matched to a gene: 7. CDR3 bases: TGTGCCAGCAGCCATCCCGACAGGGGAAGTTCACCCCTCCACTTT. As protein: CASSHPDRGSSPLHF.

The chain uses TRBV7-2 and TRBJ2-4, with 12 bases aligning to TRBD2. There are 15 residues in the CDR3. The V segment lost 5 bases and the J segment 6 bases; nucleotides outside the gene matches: 5. Germline CDR1 SGHTA, CDR2 FQGNSA. The CDR3 DNA reads TGTGCCAGCAGCCTTACTAGCGGGGGGCCAAACATTCAGTACTTC. This gives the protein CASSLTSGGPNIQYF.

The chain links TRBV5-4 to TRBJ2-1, with 8 bases aligning to TRBD2. Germline V gene sequence: CDR1 SGHNT, CDR2 YYREEE (reference sequence). The CDR3 extends over 15 amino acids. V shed 0 bases, J shed 3 bases, and the junction held 2 bases outside the gene matches. The CDR3 nucleotides read TGTGCCAGCAGCTTGGCGGGGGGGGGCTACAATGAGCAGTTCTTC. Protein: CASSLAGGGYNEQFF.

This chain joins TRBV5-5 and TRBJ1-3; weak D call: TRBD1 (5 bases). The CDR3 runs 15 residues. Germline V CDR1 and CDR2: SGHKS, YYEKEE (reference sequence). The ends were cut back, 0 bases at V and 3 bases at J, with 10 bases in the middle. The CDR3 sequence: CASSLVPGYGNTIYF. CDR3 DNA sequence: TGTGCCAGCAGCTTGGTGCCAGGGTATGGAAACACCATATATTTT.

The rearrangement joins TRBV9 to TRBJ1-2; the D is unclear. Trimming removed 3 bases at V and 7 bases at J, with 10 bases between. Looked up from germline, CDR1 is SGDLS and CDR2 is YYNGEE. This CDR3 is 12 amino acids long. The CDR3 here is CASSDGVGGYTF. The CDR3 DNA reads as TGTGCCAGCAGCGACGGGGTGGGTGGCTACACCTTC. Filled out from reference TRBV9 and TRBJ1-2, the complete variable domain reads DSGVTQTPKHLITATGQRVTLRCSPRSGDLSVYWYQQSLDQGLQFLIQYYNGEERAKGNILERFSAQQFPDLHSELNLSSLELGDSALYFCASSDGVGGYTFGSGTRLTVV.

The chain links TRBV7-3 to TRBJ2-1; 8 bases match TRBD2. Germline values: CDR1 SGHTA, CDR2 FQGTGA. With 4 bases clipped from V and 7 bases from J, the junction kept 9 bases outside the gene matches. The CDR3 is 15 residues long. Here the CDR3 DNA reads TGTGCCAGCAGCTACGGGACGTCGGGGGGGAATGAGCAGTTCTTC. Its protein is CASSYGTSGGNEQFF.

The rearrangement joins TRBV4-2 to TRBJ2-1, with 10 positions matching TRBD2. V was pared by 0 bases and J by 5 bases, with 16 bases of the junction left unmatched. The CDR3 has 20 amino acids. Germline V gene sequence: CDR1 LGHNA, CDR2 YNFKEQ. The CDR3 DNA follows: TGTGCCAGCAGCCAAGACTTGAGGCTAGCGGGGGCCAATACAAACAATGAGCAGTTCTTC. It specifies CASSQDLRLAGANTNNEQFF.

CDR3 amino acids: CASSLSGEQFF. For the CDR3, the DNA is TGTGCCAGCAGCTTATCCGGTGAGCAGTTCTTC. The chain has TRBV7-8 and TRBJ2-1; unclear D gene. The V and J ends lost 2 bases and 9 bases respectively, with 5 bases between them. This CDR3 contains 11 residues. Germline V CDR1 and CDR2: SGHVS, FQNEAQ.

The V gene is TRBV7-9, the J gene TRBJ1-3, with D unresolved. Germline loops: CDR1 SEHNR, CDR2 FQNEAQ (reference sequence). There are 16 residues in the CDR3. Trimming took off 5 bases at V and 0 bases at J, with 14 bases between the two ends. CDR3 bases: TGTGCCAGCAGCCCTAGACTACAAGACTCTGGAAACACCATATATTTT. Translating gives CASSPRLQDSGNTIYF. The variable domain in full, with the rest retrieved from reference TRBV7-9 and TRBJ1-3, is DTGVSQNPRHKITKRGQNVTFRCDPISEHNRLYWYRQTLGQGPEFLTYFQNEAQLEKSRLLSDRFSAERPKGSFSTLEIQRTEQGDSAMYLCASSPRLQDSGNTIYFGEGSWLTVV.

This clone showed up just once. The chain uses TRBV19 and TRBJ1-3; perhaps TRBD1 as D (5 bases). The CDR3 sequence is 13 residues long. Germline V CDR1 and CDR2: LNHDA, SQIVND (reference sequence). V lost 5 bases and J lost 2, with 7 bases in between. The CDR3 loop reads CASSQGAGNTIYF. CDR3 DNA: TGTGCCAGTAGTCAGGGTGCTGGAAACACCATATATTTT.

J is TRBJ2-1 and V is TRBV6-4; TRBD2 agrees at 8 bases. Germline V CDR1 and CDR2: MRHNA, SNTAGT. With 0 bases clipped from V and 9 bases from J, the junction kept 13 bases outside the gene matches. CDR3 length: 17 amino acids. Written as DNA, the CDR3 is TGTGCCAGCAGTGACTCGAGTCTGGGGCGGGAGGCAGTTGAGCAGTTCTTC. The encoded protein is CASSDSSLGREAVEQFF.

V usage is TRBV6-1 and J usage is TRBJ2-7; TRBD1 matches at 9 bases. V was pared by 4 bases and J by 7 bases, with 5 bases of the junction left unmatched. Germline lookup yields CDR1 MNHNS and CDR2 SASEGT. CDR3 length equals 13 residues. The DNA for the CDR3 is TGTGCCAGCAGTGGAAGGACAGGGGATGAGCAGTACTTC. It encodes CASSGRTGDEQYF.

The J gene is TRBJ1-5, the V gene TRBV2; TRBD1 might be the D (6 bases). V was cut by 3 bases and J by 7 bases, with 13 bases left in between. The CDR3 runs 14 residues. Germline CDR1 reads SNHLY; CDR2 reads FYNNEI. The CDR3 DNA is TGTGCCAGCAGTGACCACAGGGCGAGCCAGCCCCAGCATTTT. As protein: CASSDHRASQPQHF.